Listed below are T cell receptor beta chains from one sample, sequenced in a study of blood T cell repertoires in COVID-19. Method: immunoSEQ multiplex PCR; TCRdb's copy keeps in-frame clones and lacks some. Among about 180,000 clones, around 87% were seen once, and the ten largest hold 2.5%. The sequencing sample was made of peripheral blood. Receptor source: a man aged 35 to 55 with active or convalescent COVID-19. The CDR3 runs from the conserved cysteine through the conserved F or W. The order of the fields is D gene, V gene, clone size, J gene, CDR3 protein, CDR3 DNA. The D gene is left open where the match is weak. Some rows have no size entry. The others give once, few or many, or a class for an expanded clone.

>TRBD1|TRBV2|once|TRBJ2-5
CASRKDREFPKETQYF
TGTGCCAGCAGGAAGGACAGGGAGTTCCCCAAAGAGACCCAGTACTTC
>TRBD1|TRBV5-1|-|TRBJ2-3
CASSFRTGGVSGTDTQYF
TGCGCCAGCAGCTTCCGGACAGGGGGTGTGAGTGGCACAGATACGCAGTATTTT
>TRBD1|TRBV7-2|-|TRBJ1-2
CASSENRGNYGYTF
TGTGCCAGCAGCGAGAACAGGGGTAACTATGGCTACACCTTC
>TRBD1|TRBV7-2|-|TRBJ1-5
CASSVGQGYNQPQHF
TGTGCCAGCAGCGTGGGACAGGGATACAATCAGCCCCAGCATTTT
>TRBD1|TRBV6-5|-|TRBJ1-5
CASSFRTGVNQPQHF
TGTGCCAGCAGTTTTAGGACAGGCGTCAATCAGCCCCAGCATTTT
>-|TRBV30|many|TRBJ1-4
CAWSVAGAKEKLFF
TGTGCCTGGAGTGTAGCTGGGGCTAAGGAAAAACTGTTTTTT
>TRBD2|TRBV24-1|-|TRBJ2-3
CATSGTSGGAPTDTQYF
TGTGCCACCAGTGGTACTAGCGGGGGGGCACCAACAGATACGCAGTATTTT
>-|TRBV30|-|TRBJ1-2
CAWSVSQHYGYTF
TGTGCCTGGAGTGTTTCACAGCACTATGGCTACACCTTC
>-|TRBV6-1|-|TRBJ2-3
CASREGPGFSNTDTQYF
TGTGCCAGCAGGGAAGGTCCAGGGTTCTCAAACACAGATACGCAGTATTTT
>-|TRBV9|-|TRBJ2-7
CASSAEQDYSYEQYF
TGTGCCAGCAGCGCCGAACAGGACTACTCCTACGAGCAGTACTTC
>-|TRBV6-5|-|TRBJ2-1
CASSYGLGGVYNEQFF
TGTGCCAGCAGTTACGGGCTAGGGGGGGTCTACAATGAGCAGTTCTTC
>-|TRBV5-1|-|TRBJ2-1
CASSLVVGGNEQFF
TGCGCCAGCAGCTTGGTTGTGGGGGGCAATGAGCAGTTCTTC
>-|TRBV6-6|-|TRBJ1-2
CASSQPDTNPRYGYTF
TGTGCCAGCAGTCAACCCGATACAAACCCTCGCTATGGCTACACCTTC
>TRBD1|TRBV3-1/TRBV3-2|-|TRBJ1-1
CASSQDFGTGGEAFF
TGTGCCAGCAGCCAAGATTTCGGGACAGGGGGCGAAGCTTTCTTT
>-|TRBV5-1|-|TRBJ2-1
CASSLRGGHEQFF
TGCGCCAGCAGCTTGAGGGGGGGTCATGAGCAGTTCTTC
>-|TRBV5-1|-|TRBJ2-3
CASSLGVAASGDTQYF
TGCGCCAGCAGCTTGGGGGTAGCGGCCTCGGGAGATACGCAGTATTTT
>-|TRBV2|-|TRBJ2-7
CASSEVPRAEQYF
TGTGCCAGCAGTGAAGTTCCCAGGGCCGAGCAGTACTTC
>-|TRBV2|-|TRBJ1-5
CATSTGQTNQPQHF
TGTGCCACTTCGACAGGACAAACCAATCAGCCCCAGCATTTT
>-|TRBV4-1|-|TRBJ1-1
CASSQEPNFNTEAFF
TGCGCCAGCAGCCAAGAACCGAACTTTAACACTGAAGCTTTCTTT
>TRBD1|TRBV5-1|-|TRBJ1-3
CASSLAQGAASGNTIYF
TGCGCCAGCAGCTTGGCCCAGGGGGCCGCCTCTGGAAACACCATATATTTT
>TRBD1|TRBV4-2|-|TRBJ1-5
CASSQGTRDRGLQPQHF
TGTGCCAGCAGCCAAGGGACCCGGGACAGGGGTTTGCAGCCCCAGCATTTT
>-|TRBV29-1|-|TRBJ1-2
CSVEGSPPGQDPNYGYTF
TGCAGCGTTGAAGGTTCACCGCCGGGACAAGACCCCAACTATGGCTACACCTTC
>TRBD2|TRBV7-6|once|TRBJ2-7
CASSLAFWATSGVPYEQYF
TGTGCCAGCAGCTTAGCGTTCTGGGCGACTAGCGGGGTTCCTTACGAGCAGTACTTC
>-|TRBV27|-|TRBJ1-6
CASSFGGIGWSPLHF
TGTGCCAGCAGTTTTGGGGGGATCGGGTGGTCACCCCTCCACTTT
>TRBD2|TRBV7-9|-|TRBJ2-3
CASSFPGVAGGTSTDTQYF
TGTGCCAGCAGCTTCCCGGGGGTAGCGGGGGGAACTAGCACAGATACGCAGTATTTT
>TRBD1|TRBV19|-|TRBJ1-4
CASAQGALSEKLFF
TGTGCCAGTGCTCAGGGGGCGCTGAGTGAAAAACTGTTTTTT